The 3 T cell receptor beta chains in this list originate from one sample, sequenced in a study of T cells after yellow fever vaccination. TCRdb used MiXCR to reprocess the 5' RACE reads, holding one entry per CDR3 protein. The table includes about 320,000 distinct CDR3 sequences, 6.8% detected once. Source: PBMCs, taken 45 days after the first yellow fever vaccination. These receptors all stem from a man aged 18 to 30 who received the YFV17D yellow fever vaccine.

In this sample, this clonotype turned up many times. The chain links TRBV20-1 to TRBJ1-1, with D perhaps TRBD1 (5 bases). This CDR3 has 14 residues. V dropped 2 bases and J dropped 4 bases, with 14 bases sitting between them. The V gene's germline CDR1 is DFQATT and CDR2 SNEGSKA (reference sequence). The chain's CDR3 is CSARFGSGPTEAFF. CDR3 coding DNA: TGCAGTGCTAGATTCGGGTCAGGGCCCACTGAAGCTTTCTTT.

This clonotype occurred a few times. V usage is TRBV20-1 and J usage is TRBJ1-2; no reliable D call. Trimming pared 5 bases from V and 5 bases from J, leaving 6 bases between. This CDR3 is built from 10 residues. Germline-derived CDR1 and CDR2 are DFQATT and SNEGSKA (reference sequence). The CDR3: CSAGFYGYTF. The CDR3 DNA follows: TGCAGTGCTGGGTTTTATGGCTACACCTTC.

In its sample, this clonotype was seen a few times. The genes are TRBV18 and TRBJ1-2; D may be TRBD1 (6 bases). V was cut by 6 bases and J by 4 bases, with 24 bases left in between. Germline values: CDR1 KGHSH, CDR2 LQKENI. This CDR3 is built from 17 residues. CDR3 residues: CASSPPGTQIYGYGYTF. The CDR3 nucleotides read TGTGCCAGCTCCCCGCCCGGGACACAGATTTACGGCTATGGCTACACCTTC.